This paragraph covers one T cell receptor (beta chain) sequence. Profiling relied on immunoSEQ multiplex PCR, and the TCRdb table lists in-frame clones only, not all of them. The table includes 400,000 or so clones, approximately 85% detected once. The data were obtained in a study of blood T cell repertoires in COVID-19. The germline CDR1 and CDR2 sequences are SNHLY and FYNNEI. The V and J ends lost 2 bases and 5 bases respectively, with 15 bases between them. CDR3 length equals 15 residues. The clonotype was recovered from a woman aged 40-49 years with acute COVID-19. The chain employs TRBV2 and TRBJ1-1; no clear D gene. The sequencing input was PBMCs or T cells enriched from blood (not recorded which). The CDR3 here is CASSESRRVMTEAFF. DNA for the CDR3: TGTGCCAGCAGTGAAAGCCGGCGGGTTATGACTGAAGCTTTCTTT.